This TCR beta chain was retrieved from a study of cytomegalovirus exposure and HLA in healthy donors (dated by TCRdb to 2016 to 2017). With regard to the full study: In an earlier analysis of 550 to 750 of the donors, about 260 Gb of sequence data and 117 million unique TCR beta sequences from about 179 million T cells were reported. The T cell repertoires of several hundred subjects were profiled by immunosequencing and related to cytomegalovirus serostatus. Of the roughly 390 genotyped donors, roughly 76% were placed in the genetic ancestry cluster associated with self-reported Caucasian donors. The number of typed donors differed by locus: roughly 629-640 for A, B, C, DRB1 and DQB1; about 520 for DQA1; some 590 for DPA1; and around 470 for DPB1. Class I and class II HLA loci were covered by the typing at four-digit resolution. On average, roughly 250,000 unique TCR beta nucleotide sequences were sequenced per donor among several hundred genotyped donors of the cohort, with roughly 18% of those sequences being non-productive. An earlier analysis of about 620 of the donors applied high-throughput TCR beta sequencing to assess whether each TCR beta V gene segment acted as functional or pseudogenic. In a later genetic analysis, genome-wide SNP genotypes for 398 of the 666 donors were used, and that subset was treated as a discovery cohort. Besides the first cohort of hundreds of subjects, a separate validation cohort made up of roughly 120 different subjects was used. To predict cytomegalovirus infection status, the study brought together high-throughput TCR immunosequencing, statistical association of individual TCRs with disease status, and machine learning. About five DR-DQ haplotypes were handled as single units for association and clustering, since linkage in the cohort was strong. Roughly 320 gigabases of sequencing data and around 85 million unique TCR sequences made up an early release that covered approximately 620 HLA-typed donors. Rather than using new phenotypic data, the later analysis identified candidate immune exposures from TCR beta sequences and from how often those sequences occurred across donors. The study was designed to test whether signatures of past pathogen exposure could be identified by cataloging public T cell receptors. In a later analysis, previously published TCR beta repertoires from some 640 donors were re-analyzed and high-resolution HLA genotyping was added so that TCR occurrence patterns could be studied. All discovery cohort repertoires had been generated on a single sequencing platform. Alongside the repertoire data, information on donor age, sex, ethnicity and CMV serostatus was compiled.

Concerning this clone: Its cognate antigen has yet to be identified. Base qualities are not at hand, and no much larger clone is one base apart.

The trim is 6 bases for V and 0 bases for J, with a gap of 9 bases between the germline ends. Inclusive of the bounding cysteine and phenylalanine, the CDR3 is 15 residues long. The only DNA kept is the CDR3, 45 bases in frame from the first base. Reading the germline V gene (reference sequence) gives CDR1 LNHDA and CDR2 SQIVND. To prepare the library, the immunoSEQ multiplex PCR assay was applied. For the multiplex PCR, a mixture combining 60 forward primers for TCR Vbeta segments and 13 reverse primers for TCR Jbeta segments was used. The CDR3 region of rearranged TCR beta genes was amplified from genomic DNA by a multiplex PCR assay. Amplified TCR beta libraries were sequenced as 87-base-pair reads on the Illumina HiSeq System. In the source study's methods: Across the roughly 700 repertoires, a later analysis counted 78 million or so unique TCR beta chains, 8.5 million to 12 million of which were shared by at least two donors. A nearest-neighbor algorithm error-corrected the raw reads and collapsed the reads into unique sequences, merging closely related sequences to remove PCR and sequencing errors. Alignment of CDR3 sequences to IMGT reference sequences was used to assign V, D and J gene segments. For a sequence to be retained, a match of at least six nucleotides was required to both a V gene segment and a J gene segment. Rearrangements were classified as productive when the CDR3 lacked stop codons and remained in frame with V and J, and all other rearrangements were classified as non-productive. CDR3 was defined by IMGT convention, running from the second conserved V-encoded cysteine to the conserved J-encoded phenylalanine. The earlier analysis of 500 to 650 of the donors excluded any sequence lacking an unambiguous match to a single V gene segment. In an earlier analysis of approximately 590 of the donors, V segments were called functional above 56.7% productive rearrangements and were called segregating when the between-donor standard deviation exceeded 5%. To diagnose cytomegalovirus status from the catalog of TCR beta chain sequences, a statistical classification framework was built. A later analysis assigned V and J genes by comparing TCR nucleotide sequences with IMGT/GENE-DB human TR gene sequences. Using the TCRdist pipeline, a later analysis assigned CDR3 sequences along with most-parsimonious VDJ recombination scenarios. In a later analysis, each TCR beta chain was defined by its CDR3 amino acid sequence together with its V-gene family, and reads lacking a unique V-gene family were excluded. To address suspected cross-contamination and a sequencing artifact, a later analysis removed a few hundred highly shared, low-generation-probability nucleotide sequences. In a later analysis, a clonal expansion index for each public chain was calculated from normalized within-repertoire ranks of inferred template counts. Generation probabilities in a later analysis came from a VDJ recombination model fitted to out-of-frame rearrangements, and those results were checked against IGoR. Hypergeometric tests were used in a later analysis to score TCR-TCR, TCR-HLA and TCR-CMV co-occurrence, with a repertoire-size bias correction applied to the TCR pairs. A later analysis estimated false discovery rates by permuting HLA or CMV assignments 20 times. In a later analysis, co-occurring TCRs were grouped using DBSCAN, and TCRdist sequence similarity was added for clustering within HLA-allele-positive subsets. For co-occurrence clustering, repertoires with fewer than 30,000 or more than 120,000 public chains were excluded, along with 5 or 6 repertoires with anomalous nucleotide sharing. Not all clones reach the TCRdb copy of this immuneACCESS table, which keeps in-frame sequences only. Checked studies attribute under half of the gap to unresolved V genes and leave the rest unexplained. The V and J calls and clone size were taken over from that table, and D and trimming were inferred from the DNA. Within this sample are 35,000 to 45,000 clones, with 60% to 70% of them counted one time only. Around 12% of the sample is held by the ten biggest clonotypes.

What the study reported, not specific to this receptor: Cytomegalovirus status was reported to be diagnosed by the classifier with high specificity and sensitivity in both the original and validation cohorts. A further reported finding was that TCR beta sequences accurately predicted the HLA-A and HLA-B alleles for most subjects in the first cohort. The cohort was sequenced for TCR beta chains only, and without alpha or paired-chain data the features that could be detected were limited. The sequencing pipeline was judged likely to have produced a cluster of highly shared sequence variants as a technical artifact. Roughly uniform sequencing depth across donors was assumed in presence/absence analyses, although this assumption may not hold. In a later analysis, HLA-associated TCR beta chains were found to be more clonally expanded and to have lower generation probabilities than equally common non-associated chains. In a later genetic analysis, fewer N-insertions in productive TCRs were reported among donors in an Asian-associated ancestry cluster than the roughly 700-donor mean. In vitro tests confirmed that a few of the cytomegalovirus-associated TCR beta chains recognize cytomegalovirus antigens. A later analysis associated about 17,000 TCR beta sequences with specific HLA alleles at a false discovery rate of 0.05. The earlier analysis of about 600 of the donors excluded roughly 17 rarely observed V segments, including chromosome 9 orphons, because counts were too low. Strong co-occurrence of HLA alleles, especially DR and DQ, made assigning TCR associations to individual alleles difficult. Some IMGT-functional V segments, including TRBV6-2 and TRBV6-3, could not be distinguished by the 87-base-pair reads and were therefore excluded. A later analysis reported that several top co-occurrence clusters appeared linked to parvovirus B19, influenza, CMV and Epstein-Barr virus. HLA typing was unavailable for some donors at each locus, so association tests used only the typed subset. The study gave a list of 150 to 200 TCR beta chains associated with cytomegalovirus. An association between a missense DCLRE1C variant and V-gene and J-gene trimming of TCR beta chains was found in a later genetic analysis and replicated in an independent cohort. In a later analysis, TCR association rates were found to vary across HLA loci, with the most associated TCRs seen for DRB1 alleles and the fewest for HLA-C alleles. CMV serostatus was the only immune exposure information available for the cohort. The authors suggested that the approach could potentially be extended to other disease states and immunological phenotypes. A later analysis found that most CMV-associated TCR beta chains appeared HLA-restricted, with HLA associations seemingly driven largely by CMV exposure. Broadly in line with IMGT annotations, most TCR beta V segments showed up in productive rearrangements about 90% or about 30% of the time in an earlier analysis of roughly 590 of the donors. Most TCR sequences were observed very rarely across donors, whereas some public TCRs were present in many individuals. Correlated functional status among segregating V segments might be attributable to linkage disequilibrium, but an unknown experimental factor could not be ruled out.

The cohort consisted of 666 healthy bone marrow donors. All cohort members were sampled while nominally healthy, although unrecorded immune exposures were likely present. The donor tested CMV seropositive and was one of the 289 seropositive cohort members. A peripheral blood sample was collected from each donor, and TCR beta sequencing was performed on peripheral blood mononuclear cells. The Qiagen DNeasy Blood Extraction Kit was used to extract genomic DNA from the blood cell samples. This TCR was sampled from a man in his 60s in good health and CMV-seropositive. Recombination linked TRBV19 to TRBJ2-6, and TRBD1 may be the D gene, going by 5 matching bases. Sequences were obtained from PBMCs. The nucleotide sequence is TGTGCCAGTAGGAAAGACAGCTCTGGGGCCAACGTCCTGACTTTC. Its translation is CASRKDSSGANVLTF.